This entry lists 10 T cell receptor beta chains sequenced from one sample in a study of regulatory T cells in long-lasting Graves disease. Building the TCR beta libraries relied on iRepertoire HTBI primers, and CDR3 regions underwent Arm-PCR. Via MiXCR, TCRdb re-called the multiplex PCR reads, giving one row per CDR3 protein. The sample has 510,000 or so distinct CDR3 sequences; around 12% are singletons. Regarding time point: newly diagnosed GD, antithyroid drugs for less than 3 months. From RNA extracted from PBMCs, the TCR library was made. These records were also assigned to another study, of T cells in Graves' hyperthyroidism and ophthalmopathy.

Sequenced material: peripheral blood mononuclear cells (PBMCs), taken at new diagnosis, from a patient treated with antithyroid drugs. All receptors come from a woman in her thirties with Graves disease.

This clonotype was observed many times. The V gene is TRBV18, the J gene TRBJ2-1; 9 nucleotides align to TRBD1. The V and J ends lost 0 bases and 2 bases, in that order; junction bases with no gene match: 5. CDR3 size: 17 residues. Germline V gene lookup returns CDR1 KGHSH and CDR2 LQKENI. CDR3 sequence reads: CASSPPVGTGTYNEQFF. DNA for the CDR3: TGTGCCAGCTCACCACCGGTCGGGACAGGGACCTACAATGAGCAGTTCTTC.

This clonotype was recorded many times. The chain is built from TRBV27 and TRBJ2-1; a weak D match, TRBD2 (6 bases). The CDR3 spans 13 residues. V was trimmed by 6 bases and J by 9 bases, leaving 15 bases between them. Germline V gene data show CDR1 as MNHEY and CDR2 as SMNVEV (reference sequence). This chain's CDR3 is CASSSQARGEQFF. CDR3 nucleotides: TGTGCCAGCAGCAGCCAGGCGCGGGGTGAGCAGTTCTTC.

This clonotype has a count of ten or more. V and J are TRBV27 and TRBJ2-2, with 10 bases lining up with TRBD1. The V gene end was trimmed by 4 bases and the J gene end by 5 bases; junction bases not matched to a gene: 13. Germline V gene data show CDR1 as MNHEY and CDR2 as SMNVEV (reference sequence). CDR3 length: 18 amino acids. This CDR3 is CASSSRQGARLSTGELFF. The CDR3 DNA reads TGTGCCAGCAGTTCACGACAGGGGGCGCGGTTGTCAACCGGGGAGCTGTTTTTT.

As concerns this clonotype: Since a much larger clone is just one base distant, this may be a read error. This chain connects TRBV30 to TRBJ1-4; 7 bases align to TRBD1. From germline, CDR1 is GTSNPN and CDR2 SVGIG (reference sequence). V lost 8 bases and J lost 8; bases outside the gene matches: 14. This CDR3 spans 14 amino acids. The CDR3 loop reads CARKGGQLREKLFF. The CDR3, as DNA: TGTGCCCGGAAGGGGGGACAGCTCCGGGAAAAACTGTTTTTT.

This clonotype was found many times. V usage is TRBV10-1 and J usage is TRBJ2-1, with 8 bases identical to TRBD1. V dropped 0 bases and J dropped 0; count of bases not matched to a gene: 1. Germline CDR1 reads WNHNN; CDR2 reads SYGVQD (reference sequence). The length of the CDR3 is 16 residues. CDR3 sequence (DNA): TGCGCCAGCAGTGAGTCTACAGGGGGCTCCTACAATGAGCAGTTCTTC. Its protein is CASSESTGGSYNEQFF.

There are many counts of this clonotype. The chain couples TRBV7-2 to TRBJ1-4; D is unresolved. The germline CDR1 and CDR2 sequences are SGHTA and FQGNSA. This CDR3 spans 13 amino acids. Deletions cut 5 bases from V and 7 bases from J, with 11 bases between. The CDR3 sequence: CASSAGLVEKLFF. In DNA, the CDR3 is TGTGCCAGCAGCGCCGGACTCGTTGAAAAACTGTTTTTT.

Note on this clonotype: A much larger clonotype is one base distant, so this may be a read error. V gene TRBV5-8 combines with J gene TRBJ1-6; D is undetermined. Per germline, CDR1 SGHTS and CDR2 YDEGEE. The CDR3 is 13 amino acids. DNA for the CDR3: TGTGTCAGCAGCTTGGCCCTGAATTCACCCCTCCACTTT. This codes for CVSSLALNSPLHF.

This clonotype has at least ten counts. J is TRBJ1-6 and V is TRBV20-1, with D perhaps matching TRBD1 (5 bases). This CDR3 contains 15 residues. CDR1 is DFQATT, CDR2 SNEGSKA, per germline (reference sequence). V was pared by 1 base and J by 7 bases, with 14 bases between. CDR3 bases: TGCAGTGCTAGAGCACAGGCCAGGACGAATTCACCCCTCCACTTT. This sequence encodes CSARAQARTNSPLHF.

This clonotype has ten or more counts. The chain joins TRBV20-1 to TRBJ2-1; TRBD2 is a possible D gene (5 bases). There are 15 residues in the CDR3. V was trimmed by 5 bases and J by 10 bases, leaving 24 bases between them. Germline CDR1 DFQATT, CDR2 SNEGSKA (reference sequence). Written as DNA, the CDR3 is TGCAGTGCTCGGGGTCTCGGGTCGGAGGTCGGGGAGCAGTTCTTC. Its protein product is CSARGLGSEVGEQFF.

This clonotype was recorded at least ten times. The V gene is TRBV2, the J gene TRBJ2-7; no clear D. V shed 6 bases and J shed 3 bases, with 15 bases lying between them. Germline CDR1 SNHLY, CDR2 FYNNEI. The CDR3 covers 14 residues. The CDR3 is CASRSVRKYYEQYF. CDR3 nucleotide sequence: TGTGCCAGCAGGAGCGTTAGGAAGTACTACGAGCAGTACTTC. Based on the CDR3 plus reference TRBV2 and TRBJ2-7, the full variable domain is EPEVTQTPSHQVTQMGQEVILRCVPISNHLYFYWYRQILGQKVEFLVSFYNNEISEKSEIFDDQFSVERPDGSNFTLKIRSTKLEDSAMYFCASRSVRKYYEQYFGPGTRLTVT.